One sample yielded the 27 T cell receptor beta chains listed below, sequenced in a study of blood T cells in healthy people across ages. PCR was performed a second time for roughly 7 to 12 cycles using a sample-barcoded 5' primer and a J-beta primer mix. A single record per CDR3 protein comes from TCRdb applying MiXCR to the 5' RACE reads. In the table there are around 320,000 distinct CDR3 sequences, roughly 26% of which are singletons. Sample: blood. These receptors were obtained from a woman between 65 and 79 years old in good health.

This clonotype was observed a handful of times. The chain recombines TRBV6-1 with TRBJ2-5, with 7 bases matching TRBD1. Germline CDR1 reads MNHNS; CDR2 reads SASEGT. V was clipped by 3 bases and J by 0 bases; unmatched bases: 1. CDR3 size: 14 residues. The CDR3 spells CASSDRGYQETQYF. The CDR3 DNA reads as TGTGCCAGCAGTGACAGGGGGTACCAAGAGACCCAGTACTTC.

Worth noting for this clonotype: The junction departs from the called germline gene at one end, perhaps through a read error. V usage is TRBV7-7 and J usage is TRBJ2-5; tentatively, D is TRBD2 (6 bases). CDR3 length: 16 residues. Germline CDR1 reads SSHAT; CDR2 reads FNYEAQ (reference sequence). The CDR3 region has the DNA TGTGCTAGCAGCAATACCCCGACTAGAGGTATAGAGACCCAGTACTTC. Translation gives CASSNTPTRGIETQYF.

This clonotype appeared many times. V usage is TRBV18 and J usage is TRBJ1-2; the D is unclear. V was pared by 3 bases and J by 3 bases, with 8 bases between. This CDR3 spans 13 amino acids. Germline loops: CDR1 KGHSH, CDR2 LQKENI. The CDR3, as DNA: TGTGCCAGCTCACCGTCCGGGGACTATGGCTACACCTTC. Protein: CASSPSGDYGYTF.

The sample holds one count of this clonotype. The rearrangement uses TRBV20-1 and TRBJ1-1; no clear D. This CDR3 contains 13 residues. Trimming left V 5 bases short and J 3 bases short, with 13 bases between. The germline CDR1 and CDR2 sequences are DFQATT and SNEGSKA (reference sequence). The CDR3: CSASSPGDTEAFF. The DNA of the CDR3 is TGCAGTGCTTCTTCTCCCGGGGACACTGAAGCTTTCTTT.

This clonotype appeared a few times. The rearrangement links TRBV29-1 to TRBJ2-1; 8 bases match TRBD2. Trimming at V came to 5 bases and at J to 2 bases, leaving 8 bases not matched to a gene. The length of the CDR3 is 15 residues. In germline, CDR1 is SQVTM, CDR2 ANQGSEA. Written as DNA, the CDR3 is TGCAGCGTTCAAGCGGGAGTGCTCCCCTACAATGAGCAGTTCTTC. It encodes CSVQAGVLPYNEQFF.

This clonotype has only a few counts. The V call is TRBV7-2, the J call TRBJ2-5; D gene unclear. V dropped 5 bases and J dropped 5 bases, with 15 bases sitting between them. Germline values: CDR1 SGHTA, CDR2 FQGNSA. The CDR3 totals 14 residues. The CDR3: CASSRPGSSETQYF. Written as DNA, the CDR3 is TGTGCCAGCAGCCGTCCCGGTTCGAGCGAGACCCAGTACTTC. The entire variable domain, with the rest obtained from reference TRBV7-2 and TRBJ2-5, is as follows: GAGVSQSPSNKVTEKGKDVELRCDPISGHTALYWYRQSLGQGLEFLIYFQGNSAPDKSGLPSDRFSAERTGGSVSTLTIQRTQQEDSAVYLCASSRPGSSETQYFGPGTRLLVL.

The rearrangement uses TRBV9 and TRBJ1-2; TRBD1 might be the D (6 bases). Trimming took off 5 bases at V and 5 bases at J, with 16 bases between the two ends. In germline, CDR1 is SGDLS, CDR2 YYNGEE. CDR3 length equals 14 residues. The CDR3 DNA reads as TGTGCCAGCAGGGGAGGGGGGTCAGGGTATGGCTACACCTTC. This sequence encodes CASRGGGSGYGYTF.

The chain recombines TRBV6-2 or TRBV6-3 with TRBJ1-1, with D possibly matching TRBD1 (5 bases). Germline assignment: CDR1 MNHEY and CDR2 SVGEGT. Trimming pared 7 bases from V and 4 bases from J, leaving 19 bases between. The CDR3 runs 15 residues. The CDR3 sequence is CASNSPSGSRTEAFF. The CDR3 DNA follows: TGTGCCAGCAATTCACCCTCAGGGTCACGCACTGAAGCTTTCTTT.

At least ten counts were recorded for this clonotype. This sequence joins TRBV5-6 and TRBJ2-5; either TRBD1 or TRBD2 may fit D (6 bases each). The CDR3 totals 13 residues. The V gene's germline CDR1 is SGHDT and CDR2 YYEEEE. V was shortened by 0 bases and J by 4 bases, with 7 bases between the two germline ends. The CDR3: CASSLAGAETQYF. In DNA, the CDR3 is TGTGCCAGCAGCTTGGCGGGGGCAGAGACCCAGTACTTC.

For the CDR3, the DNA is TGCGCCAGCAGAAAAAACGGACAGCCAAACTACGAGCAGTACTTC. Its translation is CASRKNGQPNYEQYF. The V and J genes are TRBV5-1 and TRBJ2-7; tentative D call: TRBD1 (6 bases). Per germline, CDR1 SGHRS and CDR2 YFSETQ. This CDR3 has 15 residues. Deletions cut 5 bases from V and 3 bases from J, with 18 bases between.

This clonotype was recorded a few times. The chain carries TRBV6-2 or TRBV6-3 and TRBJ1-3; D is unresolved. V was shortened by 0 bases and J by 0 bases, with 12 bases between the two germline ends. Germline lookup yields CDR1 MNHEY and CDR2 SVGEGT. The CDR3 has 17 amino acids. The DNA of the CDR3 is TGTGCCAGCAGTTACTCCACCCCCGGTTACTCTGGAAACACCATATATTTT. Amino acid sequence: CASSYSTPGYSGNTIYF.

This clonotype has only a few counts. The V call is TRBV13, the J call TRBJ1-3; possibly TRBD1 for D (6 bases). The CDR3 loop spans 15 amino acids. Germline CDR1 and CDR2: PRHDT and FYEKMQ (reference sequence). V lost 4 bases to trimming and J lost 4 bases, with 14 bases between them. CDR3 DNA: TGTGCCAGCAGCTCACGGACAGTTTCAGGAAACACCATATATTTT. Residues: CASSSRTVSGNTIYF.

The chain links TRBV7-9 to TRBJ2-5; D call uncertain. Germline V gives CDR1 SEHNR, CDR2 FQNEAQ (reference sequence). This CDR3 is built from 14 residues. Trimming removed 1 base from V and 1 base from J, with 7 bases in between. The CDR3 spells CASSLVQPQETQYF. The CDR3 DNA reads TGTGCCAGCAGCTTAGTACAGCCCCAAGAGACCCAGTACTTC.

The V gene is TRBV10-3, the J gene TRBJ2-5; D is perhaps TRBD1 (6 bases). The germline CDR1 and CDR2 sequences are ENHRY and SYGVKD. This CDR3 is 14 amino acids long. Trimming removed 1 base from V and 3 bases from J, with 9 bases in between. This CDR3 reads CAISEYGGEETQYF. The CDR3, as DNA: TGTGCCATCAGTGAGTATGGGGGCGAAGAGACCCAGTACTTC.

This clonotype was seen a few times. This chain joins TRBV7-9 and TRBJ1-1, with 7 bases that match TRBD1. Germline V CDR1 and CDR2: SEHNR, FQNEAQ (reference sequence). Germline trimming cut 2 bases from V and 4 bases from J; bases unmatched to any gene: 4. CDR3 length equals 14 residues. For the CDR3, the DNA is TGTGCCAGCAGCTTACGGGACAGAGGCACTGAAGCTTTCTTT. It codes for CASSLRDRGTEAFF. Combining the CDR3 with reference TRBV7-9 and TRBJ1-1 gives the whole variable domain DTGVSQNPRHKITKRGQNVTFRCDPISEHNRLYWYRQTLGQGPEFLTYFQNEAQLEKSRLLSDRFSAERPKGSFSTLEIQRTEQGDSAMYLCASSLRDRGTEAFFGQGTRLTVV.

V is TRBV28 and J is TRBJ1-2, with D hard to call. V was cut by 10 bases and J by 2 bases, with 8 bases left in between. Germline CDR1 reads MDHEN; CDR2 reads SYDVKM. The CDR3 is made up of 11 amino acids. The CDR3 DNA reads as TGTGCCACCCTGGAAAACTATGGCTACACCTTC. This translates into CATLENYGYTF.

The DNA of the CDR3 is TGTGCCAGCAGCCAAACCGGGACAGGGTCGCACGAGCAGTACTTC. This gives the protein CASSQTGTGSHEQYF. V usage is TRBV4-2 and J usage is TRBJ2-7, with 9 bases identical to TRBD1. Germline lookup yields CDR1 LGHNA and CDR2 YNFKEQ. With V trimmed by 2 bases and J by 5 bases, 7 bases remained unmatched. This CDR3 spans 15 amino acids.

This chain joins TRBV3-1 and TRBJ2-2, with TRBD2 matching over 9 bases. The CDR3 has 18 residues. V lost 0 bases to trimming and J lost 2 bases; unmatched junction nucleotides: 7. Germline CDR1 and CDR2: LGHDT and YNNKEL (reference sequence). CDR3 DNA sequence: TGTGCCAGCAGCCAAGATAAGGTCCTAGCGGGAAACACCGGGGAGCTGTTTTTT. Its protein product is CASSQDKVLAGNTGELFF.

The chain employs TRBV5-6 and TRBJ2-2; no definite D call. CDR1 and CDR2 (germline): SGHDT, YYEEEE. CDR3 length equals 14 residues. V was cut by 1 base and J by 1 base, with 5 bases left in between. The CDR3 DNA reads TGTGCCAGCAGCTTGTTTTGGAACACCGGGGAGCTGTTTTTT. Translation gives CASSLFWNTGELFF.

This clonotype was seen only a few times. Mismatch with germline at one junction end may stem from a read error. The rearrangement links TRBV18 to TRBJ2-1, with 14 nucleotides matching TRBD2. Germline values: CDR1 KGHSH, CDR2 LQKENI. This CDR3 is 17 amino acids long. CDR3 amino acids: CASPPGLAGVRYNEQFF. The CDR3 DNA sequence: TGTGCCAGCCCACCGGGACTAGCGGGAGTGAGGTACAATGAGCAGTTCTTC.

The V call is TRBV15, the J call TRBJ1-4; no clear D. The CDR3 contains 12 residues. CDR1 LNHNV and CDR2 YYDKDF come from the germline V gene (reference sequence). Between the trimmed V and J ends, which lost 3 bases and 10 bases, there was a span of 9 bases. Here the CDR3 DNA reads TGTGCCACCAGCAGGGGGAGTGGAAAACTGTTTTTT. It is translated as CATSRGSGKLFF.

The chain combines TRBV11-2 with TRBJ2-3; the D is unclear. The CDR3 has 13 residues. Germline V gene sequence: CDR1 SGHAT, CDR2 FQNNGV. Trimming pared 4 bases from V and 5 bases from J, leaving 10 bases between. CDR3 sequence: CASSSLRVDTQYF. The CDR3 bases are TGTGCCAGCAGCTCCCTACGCGTAGATACGCAGTATTTT. The variable domain in full, completed from reference TRBV11-2 and TRBJ2-3, reads EAGVAQSPRYKIIEKRQSVAFWCNPISGHATLYWYQQILGQGPKLLIQFQNNGVVDDSQLPKDRFSAERLKGVDSTLKIQPAKLEDSAVYLCASSSLRVDTQYFGPGTRLTVL.

The rearrangement joins TRBV6-6 to TRBJ1-5; TRBD1 might be the D (5 bases). Germline V lookup: CDR1 MNHNY, CDR2 SVGAGI (reference sequence). V was clipped by 7 bases and J by 1 base, with 8 bases between them. This CDR3 has 13 residues. The CDR3 DNA follows: TGTGCCAGCACCCGGGACAGCAATCAGCCCCAGCATTTT. Its translation is CASTRDSNQPQHF.

A remark on this clonotype: One base away lies a much larger clone, so this may be a sequencing read error. The rearrangement joins TRBV20-1 to TRBJ2-3; TRBD1 agrees at 7 bases. The CDR3 is 14 residues long. The junction had 3 bases not matched to a gene; V was cut back by 3 bases and J by 0 bases. Germline-derived CDR1 and CDR2 are DFQATT and SNEGSKA (reference sequence). CDR3 region: CSARTGSSTDTQYF. The DNA of the CDR3 is TGCAGTGCTAGGACAGGGTCTAGCACAGATACGCAGTATTTT.

This clonotype is a singleton in its sample. The chain has TRBV29-1 and TRBJ2-1; D remains unclear. TRBJ2-5 matches the DNA end more closely, so the J call is doubtful. Germline V gene sequence: CDR1 SQVTM, CDR2 ANQGSEA. The CDR3 has 11 amino acids. CDR3 DNA sequence: TGCAGCGTCGAGGTGTTTGAGACCCAGTACTTC. Protein product: CSVEVFETQYF.

This clonotype was observed a handful of times. The J gene is TRBJ1-1, the V gene TRBV12-3 or TRBV12-4; D may be TRBD1 (6 bases). The CDR3 has 15 residues. With 6 bases removed from V and 5 bases from J, the gap between germline ends came to 19 bases. The CDR3 coding sequence is TGTGCCAGCAGGATGAAGAATACAGGGTTAACTGAAGCTTTCTTT. Encoded protein: CASRMKNTGLTEAFF.

There are many counts of this clonotype. The V call is TRBV29-1, the J call TRBJ1-2; D is possibly TRBD1 (6 bases). The CDR3 loop spans 12 amino acids. V lost 7 bases to trimming and J lost 4 bases, with 13 bases between them. Germline V gives CDR1 SQVTM, CDR2 ANQGSEA. The CDR3 DNA follows: TGCAGCGCCCGACAGGAGGCCTATGGCTACACCTTC. Translation gives CSARQEAYGYTF.